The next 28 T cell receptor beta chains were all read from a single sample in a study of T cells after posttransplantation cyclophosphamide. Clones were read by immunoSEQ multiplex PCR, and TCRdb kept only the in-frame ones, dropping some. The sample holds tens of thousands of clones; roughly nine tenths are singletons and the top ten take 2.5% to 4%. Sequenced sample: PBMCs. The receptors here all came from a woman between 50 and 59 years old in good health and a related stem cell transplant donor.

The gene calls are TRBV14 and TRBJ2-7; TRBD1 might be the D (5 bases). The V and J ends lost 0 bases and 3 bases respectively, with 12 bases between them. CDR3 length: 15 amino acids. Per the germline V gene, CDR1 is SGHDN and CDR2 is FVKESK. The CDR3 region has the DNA TGTGCCAGCAGCCAAGACGAAGGACACCGCTACGAGCAGTACTTC. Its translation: CASSQDEGHRYEQYF. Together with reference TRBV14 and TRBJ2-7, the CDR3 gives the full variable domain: EAGVTQFPSHSVIEKGQTVTLRCDPISGHDNLYWYRRVMGKEIKFLLHFVKESKQDESGMPNNRFLAERTGGTYSTLKVQPAELEDSGVYFCASSQDEGHRYEQYFGPGTRLTVT.

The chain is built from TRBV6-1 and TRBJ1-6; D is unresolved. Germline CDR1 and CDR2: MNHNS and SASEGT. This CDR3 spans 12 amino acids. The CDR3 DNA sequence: TGTGCGGGGAGCGTCGGGAATTCACCCCTCCACTTT. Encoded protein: CAGSVGNSPLHF.

CDR3 amino acids: CASSSFEGQPQHF. As DNA, the CDR3 is TGTGCCAGCAGTTCCTTTGAGGGTCAGCCCCAGCATTTT. The chain is built from TRBV9 and TRBJ1-5, with no clear D. Per germline, CDR1 SGDLS and CDR2 YYNGEE. The CDR3 runs 13 residues. Trimming took off 5 bases at V and 6 bases at J, with 12 bases between the two ends.

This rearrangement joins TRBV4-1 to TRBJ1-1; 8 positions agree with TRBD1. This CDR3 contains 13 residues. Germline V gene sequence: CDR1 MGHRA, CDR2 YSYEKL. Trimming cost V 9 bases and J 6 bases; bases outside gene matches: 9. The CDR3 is CASTGGSSSEAFF. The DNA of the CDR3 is TGCGCCAGTACAGGGGGTTCCTCTTCTGAAGCTTTCTTT.

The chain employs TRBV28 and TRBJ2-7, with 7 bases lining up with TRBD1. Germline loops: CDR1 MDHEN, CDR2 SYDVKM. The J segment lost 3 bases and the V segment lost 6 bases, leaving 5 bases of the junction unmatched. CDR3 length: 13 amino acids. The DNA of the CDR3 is TGTGCCAGCAGACTGACAGGGATCTACGAGCAGTACTTC. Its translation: CASRLTGIYEQYF.

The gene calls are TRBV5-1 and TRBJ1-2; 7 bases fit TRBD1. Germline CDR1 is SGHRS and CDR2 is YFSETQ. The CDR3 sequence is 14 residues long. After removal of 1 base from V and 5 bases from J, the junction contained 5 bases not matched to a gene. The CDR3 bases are TGCGCCAGCAGCTTGTCCGACAGGGATTATGGCTACACCTTC. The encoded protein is CASSLSDRDYGYTF.

CDR3: CASSESKGGLAKNIQYF. Written as DNA, the CDR3 is TGCGCCAGCAGTGAGTCGAAGGGCGGGCTGGCCAAAAACATTCAGTACTTC. The V call is TRBV10-1, the J call TRBJ2-4, with D possibly matching TRBD2 (5 bases). CDR3 length: 17 residues. The germline V gene encodes CDR1 WNHNN and CDR2 SYGVQD (reference sequence). V was shortened by 0 bases and J by 1 base, with 13 bases between the two germline ends.

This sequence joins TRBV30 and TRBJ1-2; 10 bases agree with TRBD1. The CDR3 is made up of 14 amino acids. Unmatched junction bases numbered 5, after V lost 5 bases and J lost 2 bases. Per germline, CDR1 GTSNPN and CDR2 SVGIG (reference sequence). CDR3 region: CAWGRTGGNYGYTF. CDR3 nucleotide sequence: TGTGCCTGGGGTAGGACAGGGGGAAACTATGGCTACACCTTC.

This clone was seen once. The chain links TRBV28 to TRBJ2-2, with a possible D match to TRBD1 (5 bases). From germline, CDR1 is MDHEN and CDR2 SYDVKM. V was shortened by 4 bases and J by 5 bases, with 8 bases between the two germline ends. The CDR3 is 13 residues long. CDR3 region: CASSSRVTGELFF. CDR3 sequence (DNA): TGTGCCAGCAGTTCCAGGGTGACCGGGGAGCTGTTTTTT.

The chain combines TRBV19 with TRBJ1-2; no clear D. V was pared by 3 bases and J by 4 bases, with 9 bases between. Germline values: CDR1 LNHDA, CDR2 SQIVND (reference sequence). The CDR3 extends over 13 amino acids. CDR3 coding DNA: TGTGCCAGTAGTATGAGCCAGGCCTATGGCTACACCTTC. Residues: CASSMSQAYGYTF.

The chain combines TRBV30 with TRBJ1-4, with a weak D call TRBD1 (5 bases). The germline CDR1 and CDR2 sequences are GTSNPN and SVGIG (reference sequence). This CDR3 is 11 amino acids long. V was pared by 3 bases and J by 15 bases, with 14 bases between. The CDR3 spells CAWRSPRTMFF. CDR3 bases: TGTGCCTGGAGGTCCCCCCGGACAATGTTTTTT.

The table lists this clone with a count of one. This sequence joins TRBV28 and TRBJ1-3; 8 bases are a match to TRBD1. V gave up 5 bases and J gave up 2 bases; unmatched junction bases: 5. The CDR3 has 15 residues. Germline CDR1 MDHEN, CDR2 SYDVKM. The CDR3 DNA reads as TGTGCCAGCAGTGTACAGGGGGGACCTGGAAACACCATATATTTT. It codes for CASSVQGGPGNTIYF.

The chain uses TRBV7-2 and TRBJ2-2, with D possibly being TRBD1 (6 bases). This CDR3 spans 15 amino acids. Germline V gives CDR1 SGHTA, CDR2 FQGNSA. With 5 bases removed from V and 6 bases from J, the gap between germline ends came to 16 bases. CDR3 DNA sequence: TGTGCCAGCAGCGGGTCACAGGGTTGGTCCGGGGAGCTGTTTTTT. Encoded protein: CASSGSQGWSGELFF.

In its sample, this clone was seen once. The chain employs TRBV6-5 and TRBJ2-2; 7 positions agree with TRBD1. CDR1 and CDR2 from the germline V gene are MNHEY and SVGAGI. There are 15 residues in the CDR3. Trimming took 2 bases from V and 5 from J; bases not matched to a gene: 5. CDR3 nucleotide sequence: TGTGCCAGCAGTTACATAGGGGGCCGAACCGGGGAGCTGTTTTTT. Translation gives CASSYIGGRTGELFF.

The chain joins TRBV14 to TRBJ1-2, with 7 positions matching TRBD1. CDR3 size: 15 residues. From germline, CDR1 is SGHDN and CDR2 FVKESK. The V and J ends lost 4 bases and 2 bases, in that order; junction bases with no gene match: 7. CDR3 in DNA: TGTGCCAGCAGCCTTAGGACAGGTTGGAACTATGGCTACACCTTC. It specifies CASSLRTGWNYGYTF.

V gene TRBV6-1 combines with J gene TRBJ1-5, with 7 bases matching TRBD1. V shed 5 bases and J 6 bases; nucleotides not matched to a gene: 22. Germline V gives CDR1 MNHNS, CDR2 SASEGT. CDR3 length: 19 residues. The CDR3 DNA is TGTGCCAGCAGTCAAGACAGGGAGAGGGGGAAGATCCAAGTTCAGCCCCAGCATTTT. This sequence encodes CASSQDRERGKIQVQPQHF.

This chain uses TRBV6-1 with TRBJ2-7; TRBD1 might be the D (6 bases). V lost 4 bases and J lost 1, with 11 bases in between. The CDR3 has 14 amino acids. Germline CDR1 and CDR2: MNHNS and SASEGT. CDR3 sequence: CASSGQGQSYEQYF. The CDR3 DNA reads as TGTGCCAGCAGTGGGCAGGGGCAATCCTACGAGCAGTACTTC.

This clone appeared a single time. The CDR3 bases are TGCGCCAGCAGCTTGGAAGGGGACTTCACTGAAGCTTTCTTT. It translates to CASSLEGDFTEAFF. This rearrangement joins TRBV5-1 to TRBJ1-1; tentatively, D is TRBD1 (5 bases). V was clipped by 0 bases and J by 4 bases, with 10 bases between them. Per the germline V gene, CDR1 is SGHRS and CDR2 is YFSETQ. CDR3 length: 14 amino acids. The full variable domain, in which reference TRBV5-1 and TRBJ1-1 provide the parts outside the CDR3, is KAGVTQTPRYLIKTRGQQVTLSCSPISGHRSVSWYQQTPGQGLQFLFEYFSETQRNKGNFPGRFSGRQFSNSRSEMNVSTLELGDSALYLCASSLEGDFTEAFFGQGTRLTVV.

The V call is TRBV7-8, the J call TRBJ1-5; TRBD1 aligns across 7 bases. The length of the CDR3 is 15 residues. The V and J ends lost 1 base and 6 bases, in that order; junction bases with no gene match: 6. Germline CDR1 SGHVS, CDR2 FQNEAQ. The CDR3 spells CASSLVRAGGQPQHF. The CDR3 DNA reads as TGTGCCAGCAGCTTAGTAAGGGCAGGGGGTCAGCCCCAGCATTTT.

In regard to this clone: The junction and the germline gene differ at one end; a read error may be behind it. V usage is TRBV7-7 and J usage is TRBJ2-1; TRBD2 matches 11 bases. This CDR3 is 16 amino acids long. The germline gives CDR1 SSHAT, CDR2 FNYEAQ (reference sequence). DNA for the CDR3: TGTGCTAGCAGCTTAGGCTCCGGACTAGCGGGTGAACAGCAGTTCTTC. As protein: CASSLGSGLAGEQQFF.

The CDR3: CASSKDGETVGHSNQPQHF. The CDR3 DNA reads TGTGCCAGCAGCAAAGATGGAGAGACCGTGGGGCATAGCAATCAGCCCCAGCATTTT. This chain connects TRBV21-1 to TRBJ1-5; the D call of TRBD1 is as the table states it, not checked on the DNA. TRBV21-1 is a known pseudogene. The CDR3 has 19 residues.

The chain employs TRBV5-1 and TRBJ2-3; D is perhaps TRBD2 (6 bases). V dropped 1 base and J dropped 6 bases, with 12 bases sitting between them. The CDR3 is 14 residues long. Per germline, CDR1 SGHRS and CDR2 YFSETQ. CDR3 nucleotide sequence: TGCGCCAGCAGCTTGAGTAGCGGAATCGATACGCAGTATTTT. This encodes CASSLSSGIDTQYF.

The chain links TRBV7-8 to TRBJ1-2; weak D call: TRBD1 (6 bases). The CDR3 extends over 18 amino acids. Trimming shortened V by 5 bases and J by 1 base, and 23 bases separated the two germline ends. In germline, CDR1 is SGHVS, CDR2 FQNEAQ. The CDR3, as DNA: TGTGCCAGCAGCCCAAGGGGGAGGGATAGGAATAATAACTATGGCTACACCTTC. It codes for CASSPRGRDRNNNYGYTF.

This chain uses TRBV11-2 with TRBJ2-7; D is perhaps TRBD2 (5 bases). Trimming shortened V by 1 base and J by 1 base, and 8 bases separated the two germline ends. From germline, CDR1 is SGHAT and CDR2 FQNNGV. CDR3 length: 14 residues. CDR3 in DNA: TGTGCCAGCAGCTTAGCGAGGGCGTCCTACGAGCAGTACTTC. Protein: CASSLARASYEQYF.

The DNA for the CDR3 is TGTGCCAGTAGTATTATTAGTACTAGCGGTTACAATGAGCAGTTCTTC. Encoded protein: CASSIISTSGYNEQFF. J is TRBJ2-1 and V is TRBV19; 8 bases line up with TRBD2. From germline, CDR1 is LNHDA and CDR2 SQIVND (reference sequence). Trimming removed 3 bases from V and 4 bases from J; junction bases left unmatched: 8. This CDR3 region has 16 residues.

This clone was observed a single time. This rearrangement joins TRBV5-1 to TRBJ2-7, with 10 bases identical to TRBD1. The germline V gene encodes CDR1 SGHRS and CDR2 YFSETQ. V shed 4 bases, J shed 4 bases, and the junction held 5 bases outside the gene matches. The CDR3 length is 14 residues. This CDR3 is CASSTAGQGYEQYF. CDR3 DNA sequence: TGCGCCAGCAGCACGGCGGGACAGGGGTACGAGCAGTACTTC.

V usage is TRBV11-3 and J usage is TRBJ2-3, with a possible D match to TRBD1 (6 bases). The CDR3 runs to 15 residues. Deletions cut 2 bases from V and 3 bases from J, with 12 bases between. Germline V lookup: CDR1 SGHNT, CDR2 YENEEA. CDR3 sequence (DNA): TGTGCCAGCAGCTTACAGGGGAGTGGGACAGATACGCAGTATTTT. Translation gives CASSLQGSGTDTQYF.

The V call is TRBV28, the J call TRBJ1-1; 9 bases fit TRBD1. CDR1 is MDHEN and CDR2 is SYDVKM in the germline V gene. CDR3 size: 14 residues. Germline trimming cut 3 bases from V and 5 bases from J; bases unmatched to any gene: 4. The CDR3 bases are TGTGCCAGCAGTTTGGGACAGGGAAGAACTGAAGCTTTCTTT. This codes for CASSLGQGRTEAFF. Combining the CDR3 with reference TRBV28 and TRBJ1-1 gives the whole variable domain DVKVTQSSRYLVKRTGEKVFLECVQDMDHENMFWYRQDPGLGLRLIYFSYDVKMKEKGDIPEGYSVSREKKERFSLILESASTNQTSMYLCASSLGQGRTEAFFGQGTRLTVV.